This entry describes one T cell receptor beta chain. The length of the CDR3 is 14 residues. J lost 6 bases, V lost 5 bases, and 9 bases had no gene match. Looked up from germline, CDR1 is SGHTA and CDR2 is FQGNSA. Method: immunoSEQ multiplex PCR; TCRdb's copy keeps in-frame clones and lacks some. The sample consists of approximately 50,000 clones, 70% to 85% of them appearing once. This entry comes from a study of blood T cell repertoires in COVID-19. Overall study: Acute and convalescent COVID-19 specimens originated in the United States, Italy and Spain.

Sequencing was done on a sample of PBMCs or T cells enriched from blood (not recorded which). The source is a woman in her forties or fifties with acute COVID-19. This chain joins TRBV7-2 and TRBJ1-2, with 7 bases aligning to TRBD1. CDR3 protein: CASSVRTGEDGYTF. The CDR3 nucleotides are TGTGCCAGCAGCGTTCGGACAGGCGAGGATGGCTACACCTTC.